This T cell receptor (beta chain) emerged from a study of blood T cell repertoires in COVID-19. The overall study: Whether acute or convalescent, the COVID-19 samples came from the United States, Italy and Spain. Sources were T cells, B-cell-depleted T cells, or PBMCs; the material itself was cDNA or gDNA.

The CDR3 has 13 residues. Germline trimming cut 3 bases from V and 4 bases from J; bases unmatched to any gene: 3. Per the germline V gene, CDR1 is LNHDA and CDR2 is SQIVND (reference sequence). Source study methods: Estimation of nucleated cell counts relied on the amplification of reference gene primers. Assay: immunoSEQ multiplex PCR; the TCRdb copy retains only in-frame clones and omits some. For V, J and clone size, that table is used; D and trimming come from the DNA. The table shows tens of thousands of clones, with 73% occurring only once. The V gene is TRBV19, the J gene TRBJ2-7; TRBD2 aligns across 7 bases. Specimen: peripheral blood. The sequence came from a human donor in a cohort sampled during active or convalescent COVID-19. CDR3 DNA sequence: TGTGCCAGTAGTATGGGGCGGGAGTACGAGCAGTACTTC. This encodes CASSMGREYEQYF.